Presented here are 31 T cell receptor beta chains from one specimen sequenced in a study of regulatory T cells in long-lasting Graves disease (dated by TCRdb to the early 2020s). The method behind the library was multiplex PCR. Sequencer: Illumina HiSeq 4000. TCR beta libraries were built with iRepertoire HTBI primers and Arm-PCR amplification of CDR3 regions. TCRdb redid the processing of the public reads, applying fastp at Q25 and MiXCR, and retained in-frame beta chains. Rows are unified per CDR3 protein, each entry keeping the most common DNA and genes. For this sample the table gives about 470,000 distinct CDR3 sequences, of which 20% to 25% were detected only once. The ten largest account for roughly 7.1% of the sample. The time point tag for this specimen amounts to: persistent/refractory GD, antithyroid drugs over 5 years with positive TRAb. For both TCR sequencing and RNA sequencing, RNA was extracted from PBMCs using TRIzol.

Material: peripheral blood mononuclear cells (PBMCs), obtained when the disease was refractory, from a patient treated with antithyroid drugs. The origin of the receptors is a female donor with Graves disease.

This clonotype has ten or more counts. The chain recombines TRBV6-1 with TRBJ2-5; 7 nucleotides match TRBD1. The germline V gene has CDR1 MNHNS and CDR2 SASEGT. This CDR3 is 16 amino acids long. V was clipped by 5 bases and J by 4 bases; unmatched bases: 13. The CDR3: CASSPWDSRGAETQYF. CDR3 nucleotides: TGTGCCAGCAGTCCTTGGGACAGCCGAGGAGCAGAGACCCAGTACTTC.

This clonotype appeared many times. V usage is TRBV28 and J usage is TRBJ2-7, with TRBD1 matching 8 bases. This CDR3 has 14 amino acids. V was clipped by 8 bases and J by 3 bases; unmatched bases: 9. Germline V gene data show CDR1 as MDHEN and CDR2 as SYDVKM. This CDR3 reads CASHTQGASYEQYF. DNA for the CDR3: TGTGCCAGCCACACGCAGGGGGCGAGCTACGAGCAGTACTTC.

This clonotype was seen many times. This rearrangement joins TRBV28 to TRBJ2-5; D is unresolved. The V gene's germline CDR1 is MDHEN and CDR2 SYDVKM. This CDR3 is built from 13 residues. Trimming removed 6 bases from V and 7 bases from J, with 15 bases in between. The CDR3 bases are TGTGCCAGCAGCCCCACCTCTCCCGGGACCCAGTACTTC. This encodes CASSPTSPGTQYF.

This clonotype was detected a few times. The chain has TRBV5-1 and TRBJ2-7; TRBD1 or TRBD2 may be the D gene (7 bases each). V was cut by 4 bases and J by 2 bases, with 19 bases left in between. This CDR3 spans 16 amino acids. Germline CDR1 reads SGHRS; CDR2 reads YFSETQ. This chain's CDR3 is CASSPGGQTKTYEQYF. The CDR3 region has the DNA TGCGCCAGCAGCCCGGGGGGACAGACAAAAACCTACGAGCAGTACTTC.

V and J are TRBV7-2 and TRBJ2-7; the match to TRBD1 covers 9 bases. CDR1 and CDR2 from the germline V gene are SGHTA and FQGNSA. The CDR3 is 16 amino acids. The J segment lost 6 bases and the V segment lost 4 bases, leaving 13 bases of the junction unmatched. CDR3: CASSSWLRDRVGEQYF. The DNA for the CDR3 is TGTGCCAGCAGCTCCTGGCTCCGGGACAGGGTAGGCGAGCAGTACTTC.

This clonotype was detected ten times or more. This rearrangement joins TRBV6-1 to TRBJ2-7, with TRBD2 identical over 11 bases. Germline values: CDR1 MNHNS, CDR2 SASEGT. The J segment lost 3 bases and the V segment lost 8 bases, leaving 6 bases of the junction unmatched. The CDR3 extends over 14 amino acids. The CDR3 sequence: CASRSTSGDYEQYF. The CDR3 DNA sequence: TGTGCCAGCCGCTCGACTAGCGGGGACTACGAGCAGTACTTC.

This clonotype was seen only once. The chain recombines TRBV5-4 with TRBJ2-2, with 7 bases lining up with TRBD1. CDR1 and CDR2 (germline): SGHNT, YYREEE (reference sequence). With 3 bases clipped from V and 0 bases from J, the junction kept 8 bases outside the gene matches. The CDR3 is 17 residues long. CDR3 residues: CASSSIPDRPNTGELFF. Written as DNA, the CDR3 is TGTGCCAGCAGCTCTATCCCGGACAGGCCGAACACCGGGGAGCTGTTTTTT.

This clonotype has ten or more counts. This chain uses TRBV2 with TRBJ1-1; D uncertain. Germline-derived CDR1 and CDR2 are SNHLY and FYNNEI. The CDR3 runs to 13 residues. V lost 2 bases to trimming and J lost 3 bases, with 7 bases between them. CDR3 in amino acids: CASSEQADTEAFF. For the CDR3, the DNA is TGTGCCAGCAGTGAACAGGCGGACACTGAAGCTTTCTTT.

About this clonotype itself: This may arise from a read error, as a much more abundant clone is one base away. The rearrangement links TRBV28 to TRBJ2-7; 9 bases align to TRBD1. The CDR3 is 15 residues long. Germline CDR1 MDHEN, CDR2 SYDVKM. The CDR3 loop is CTSSLPGQGSYEQYF. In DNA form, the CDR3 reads TGTACCAGCAGCCTGCCGGGACAGGGCTCCTACGAGCAGTACTTC.

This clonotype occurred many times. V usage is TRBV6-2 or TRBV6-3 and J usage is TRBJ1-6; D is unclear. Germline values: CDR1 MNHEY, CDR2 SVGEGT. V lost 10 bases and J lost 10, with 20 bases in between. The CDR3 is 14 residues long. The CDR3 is CAIQSSYGVSPLHF. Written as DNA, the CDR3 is TGTGCCATCCAGAGTTCGTACGGCGTGTCACCCCTCCACTTT.

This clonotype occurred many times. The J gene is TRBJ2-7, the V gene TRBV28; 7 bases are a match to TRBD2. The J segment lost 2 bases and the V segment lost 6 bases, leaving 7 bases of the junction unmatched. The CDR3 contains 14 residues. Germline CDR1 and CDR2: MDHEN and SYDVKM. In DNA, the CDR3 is TGTGCCAGCAGCTCGATGGGGGGGGCCTACGAGCAGTACTTC. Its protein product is CASSSMGGAYEQYF.

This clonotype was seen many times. In nucleotides, the CDR3 is TGTGCCAGCAGCCACGACGCCACAGGGAATCAGCCCCAGCATTTT. Its protein product is CASSHDATGNQPQHF. The J gene is TRBJ1-5, the V gene TRBV7-2; D is perhaps TRBD1 (6 bases). There are 15 residues in the CDR3. The V and J ends lost 5 bases and 4 bases respectively, with 15 bases between them. Germline V gene sequence: CDR1 SGHTA, CDR2 FQGNSA.

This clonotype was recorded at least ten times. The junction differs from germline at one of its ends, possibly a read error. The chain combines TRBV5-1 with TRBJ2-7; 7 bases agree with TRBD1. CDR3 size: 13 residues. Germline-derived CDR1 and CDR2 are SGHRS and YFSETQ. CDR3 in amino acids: CASSLDRVYEQYF. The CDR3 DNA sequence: TGTGCCAGCAGCCTCGACAGGGTATACGAGCAGTACTTC.

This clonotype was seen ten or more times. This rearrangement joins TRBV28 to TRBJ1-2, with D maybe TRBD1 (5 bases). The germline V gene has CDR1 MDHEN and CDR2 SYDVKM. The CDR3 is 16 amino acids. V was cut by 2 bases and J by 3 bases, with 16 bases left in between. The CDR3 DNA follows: TGTGCCAGCAGTTTACCTTTGACAGTAGATGACTATGGCTACACCTTC. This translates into CASSLPLTVDDYGYTF.

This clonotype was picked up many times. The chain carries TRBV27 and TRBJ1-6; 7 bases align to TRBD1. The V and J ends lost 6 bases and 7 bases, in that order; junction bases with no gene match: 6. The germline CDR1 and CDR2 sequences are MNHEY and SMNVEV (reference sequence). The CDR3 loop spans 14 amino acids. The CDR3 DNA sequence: TGTGCCAGCAGCCGACAGGGTACGAATTCACCCCTCCACTTT. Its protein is CASSRQGTNSPLHF.

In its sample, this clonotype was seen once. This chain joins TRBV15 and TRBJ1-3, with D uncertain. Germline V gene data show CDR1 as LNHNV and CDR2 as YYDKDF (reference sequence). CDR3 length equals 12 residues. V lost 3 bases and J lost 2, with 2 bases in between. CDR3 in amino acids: CATSSAGNTIYF. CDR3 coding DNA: TGTGCCACCAGCAGCGCTGGAAACACCATATATTTT.

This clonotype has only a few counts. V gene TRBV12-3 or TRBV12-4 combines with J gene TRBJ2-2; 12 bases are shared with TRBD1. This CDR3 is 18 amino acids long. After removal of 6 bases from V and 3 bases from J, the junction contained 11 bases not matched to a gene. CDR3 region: CASSSGTGGVWDTGELFF. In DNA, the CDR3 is TGTGCCAGCAGCTCGGGGACAGGGGGCGTCTGGGACACCGGGGAGCTGTTTTTT.

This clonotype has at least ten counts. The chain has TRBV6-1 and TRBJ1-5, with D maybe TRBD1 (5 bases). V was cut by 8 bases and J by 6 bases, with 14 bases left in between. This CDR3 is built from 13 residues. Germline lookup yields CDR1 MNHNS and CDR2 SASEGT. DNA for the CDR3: TGTGCCAGCGTAGGGGATTTGATTCAGCCCCAGCATTTT. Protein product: CASVGDLIQPQHF.

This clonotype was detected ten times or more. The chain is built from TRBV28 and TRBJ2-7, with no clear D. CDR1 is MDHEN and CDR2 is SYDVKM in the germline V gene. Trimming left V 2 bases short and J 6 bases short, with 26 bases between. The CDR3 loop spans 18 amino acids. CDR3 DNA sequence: TGTGCCAGCAGTTTAATGAGGCCCCATTTGCTCTGGGTTATCGAGCAGTACTTC. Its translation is CASSLMRPHLLWVIEQYF.

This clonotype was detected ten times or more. CDR3 amino acids: CASQDGLNQPQHF. CDR3 DNA sequence: TGTGCCAGCCAGGACGGATTAAATCAGCCCCAGCATTTT. The chain has TRBV28 and TRBJ1-5, with D unresolved. Between the trimmed V and J ends, which lost 8 bases and 4 bases, there was a span of 12 bases. The CDR3 loop spans 13 amino acids. Germline V gene sequence: CDR1 MDHEN, CDR2 SYDVKM.

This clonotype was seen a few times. The CDR3: CASSLLGGHTDTQYF. The CDR3 nucleotides read TGTGCCAGCAGTTTACTTGGCGGTCACACAGATACGCAGTATTTT. The genes are TRBV27 and TRBJ2-3; D is ambiguous. The ends were cut back, 2 bases at V and 2 bases at J, with 11 bases in the middle. CDR1 MNHEY and CDR2 SMNVEV come from the germline V gene (reference sequence). CDR3 length equals 15 residues.

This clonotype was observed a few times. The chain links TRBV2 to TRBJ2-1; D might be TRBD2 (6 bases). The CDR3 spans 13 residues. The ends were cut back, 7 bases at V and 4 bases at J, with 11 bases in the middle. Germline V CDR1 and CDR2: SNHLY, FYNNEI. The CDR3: CASIRDLYNEQFF. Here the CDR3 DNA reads TGTGCCAGCATCCGGGACTTATACAATGAGCAGTTCTTC.

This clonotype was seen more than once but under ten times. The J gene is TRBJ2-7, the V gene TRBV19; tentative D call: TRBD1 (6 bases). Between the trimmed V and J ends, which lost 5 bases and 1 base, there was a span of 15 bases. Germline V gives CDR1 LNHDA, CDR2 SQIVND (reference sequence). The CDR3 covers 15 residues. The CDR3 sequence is CASSELGAPSYEQYF. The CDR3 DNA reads TGTGCCAGTAGTGAGCTGGGGGCCCCATCCTACGAGCAGTACTTC.

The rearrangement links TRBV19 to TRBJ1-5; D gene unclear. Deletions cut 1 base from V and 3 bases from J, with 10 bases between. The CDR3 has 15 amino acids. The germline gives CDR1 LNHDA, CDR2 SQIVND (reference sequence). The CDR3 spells CASSIGSNTNQPQHF. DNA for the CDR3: TGTGCCAGTAGTATAGGTTCGAATACCAATCAGCCCCAGCATTTT.

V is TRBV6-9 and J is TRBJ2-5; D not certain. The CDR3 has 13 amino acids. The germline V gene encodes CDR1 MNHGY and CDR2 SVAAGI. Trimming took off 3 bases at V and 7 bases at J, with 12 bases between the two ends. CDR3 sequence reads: CASSYDPRGTQYF. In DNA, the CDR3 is TGTGCCAGCAGTTACGACCCCCGAGGGACCCAGTACTTC.

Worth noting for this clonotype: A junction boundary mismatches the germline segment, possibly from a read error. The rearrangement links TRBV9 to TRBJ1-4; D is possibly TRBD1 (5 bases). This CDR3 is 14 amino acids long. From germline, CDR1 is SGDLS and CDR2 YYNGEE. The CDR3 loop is CASSVEGRNEKLFF. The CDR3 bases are TGCGCCAGCAGCGTAGAGGGACGAAATGAAAAACTGTTTTTT.

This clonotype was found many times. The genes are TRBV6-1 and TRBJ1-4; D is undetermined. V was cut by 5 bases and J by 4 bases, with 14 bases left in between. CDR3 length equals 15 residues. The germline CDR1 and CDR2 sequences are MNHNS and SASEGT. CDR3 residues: CASSPQQSFNEKLFF. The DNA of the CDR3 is TGTGCCAGCAGTCCCCAGCAGTCGTTTAATGAAAAACTGTTTTTT.

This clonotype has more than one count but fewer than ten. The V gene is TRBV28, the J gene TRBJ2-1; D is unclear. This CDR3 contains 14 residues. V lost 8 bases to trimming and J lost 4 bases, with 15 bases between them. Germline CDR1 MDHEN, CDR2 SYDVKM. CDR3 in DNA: TGTGCCAGCCTTCCGAGTCCGCCGTACAATGAGCAGTTCTTC. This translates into CASLPSPPYNEQFF. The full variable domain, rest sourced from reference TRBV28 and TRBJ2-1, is DVKVTQSSRYLVKRTGEKVFLECVQDMDHENMFWYRQDPGLGLRLIYFSYDVKMKEKGDIPEGYSVSREKKERFSLILESASTNQTSMYLCASLPSPPYNEQFFGPGTRLTVL.

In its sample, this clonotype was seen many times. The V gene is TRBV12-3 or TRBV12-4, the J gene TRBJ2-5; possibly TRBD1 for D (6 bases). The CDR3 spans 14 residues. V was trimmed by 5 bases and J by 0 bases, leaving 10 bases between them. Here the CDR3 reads CASSPGQYQETQYF. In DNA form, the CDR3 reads TGTGCCAGCAGTCCTGGACAGTACCAAGAGACCCAGTACTTC.

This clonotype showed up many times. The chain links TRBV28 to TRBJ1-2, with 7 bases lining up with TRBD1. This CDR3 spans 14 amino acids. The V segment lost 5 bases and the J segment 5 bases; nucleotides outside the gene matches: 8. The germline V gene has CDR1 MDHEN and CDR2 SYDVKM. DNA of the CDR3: TGTGCCAGCAGTCCCGGGACAGCCCTGTATGGCTACACCTTC. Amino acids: CASSPGTALYGYTF.

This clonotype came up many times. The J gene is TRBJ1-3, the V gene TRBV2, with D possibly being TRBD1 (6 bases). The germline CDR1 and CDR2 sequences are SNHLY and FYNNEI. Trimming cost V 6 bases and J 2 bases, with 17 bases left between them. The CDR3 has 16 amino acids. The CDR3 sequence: CASSRAPPGAGNTIYF. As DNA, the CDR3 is TGTGCCAGCAGCCGCGCCCCGCCAGGGGCTGGAAACACCATATATTTT.